These T cell receptor beta chains were read from a single sample in a study of blood T cell repertoires in COVID-19. Sequencing used immunoSEQ multiplex PCR; TCRdb keeps in-frame clones, though not all of them. The profile shows 150,000 to 160,000 clones, roughly 80% of them singletons. Sequenced: peripheral blood. The receptors were sampled from a man older than 75 with acute or convalescent COVID-19. Both conserved end residues are part of each CDR3. A D gene is named only where the DNA matches it firmly. Rows give clone size only sometimes, using once, few, many, or a class for an expanded clone.

size	V	J	D	CDR3	DNA
-	TRBV7-9	TRBJ2-1	TRBD1	CASSLLGTGLNEQFF	TGTGCCAGCAGCTTATTGGGGACAGGGCTGAATGAGCAGTTCTTC
-	TRBV7-9	TRBJ1-2	-	CASSLGGGYTF	TGTGCCAGCAGCTTAGGGGGCGGCTACACCTTC
many	TRBV4-3	TRBJ1-1	-	CASSQDTYTEAFF	TGCGCCAGCAGCCAGGACACCTACACTGAAGCTTTCTTT
-	TRBV6-2/TRBV6-3	TRBJ2-3	TRBD1	CASSYQTTGAGSTDTQYF	TGTGCCAGCAGTTACCAGACGACAGGGGCAGGTAGCACAGATACGCAGTATTTT
few	TRBV7-9	TRBJ1-1	-	CASLDRMMNTEAFF	TGTGCCAGCTTAGACAGAATGATGAACACTGAAGCTTTCTTT
few	TRBV19	TRBJ2-2	-	CASSLFLSGVNTGELFF	TGTGCCAGTAGTCTGTTTCTGTCGGGGGTGAACACCGGGGAGCTGTTTTTT
-	TRBV28	TRBJ2-7	-	CASSLQGTEQYF	TGTGCCAGCAGTTTACAGGGTACCGAGCAGTACTTC
-	TRBV18	TRBJ2-5	-	CASSPAGQQETQYF	TGTGCCAGCTCACCTGCGGGACAGCAAGAGACCCAGTACTTC
once	TRBV19	TRBJ1-4	-	CASSIWPATNEKLFF	TGTGCCAGTAGTATCTGGCCAGCAACTAATGAAAAACTGTTTTTT
-	TRBV7-9	TRBJ2-1	-	CASSLGPQGYNEQFF	TGTGCCAGCAGCTTAGGTCCTCAGGGGTACAATGAGCAGTTCTTC
-	TRBV25-1	TRBJ1-5	-	CASSAPGNQPQHF	TGTGCCAGCAGTGCGCCGGGCAATCAGCCCCAGCATTTT
-	TRBV12-2	TRBJ1-1	-	CASRFGQGGPLNTEAFF	TGTGCAAGTCGCTTTGGACAGGGGGGCCCTTTGAACACTGAAGCTTTCTTT
-	TRBV6-5	TRBJ1-2	-	CASSLSDIGYGYTF	TGTGCCAGCAGTCTTTCGGACATTGGGTATGGCTACACCTTC
-	TRBV9	TRBJ2-6	-	CASSLPGANVLTF	TGTGCCAGCAGCCTTCCTGGGGCCAACGTCCTGACTTTC
few	TRBV7-9	TRBJ1-3	TRBD1	CASSLGQGSGNTIYF	TGTGCCAGCAGCTTAGGACAGGGGTCTGGAAACACCATATATTTT
-	TRBV19	TRBJ1-5	TRBD1	CASRKFTGEDQPQHF	TGTGCCAGTAGGAAATTTACAGGGGAGGATCAGCCCCAGCATTTT
-	TRBV5-5	TRBJ1-2	TRBD1	CASSRTGRLGYTF	TGTGCCAGCAGTAGGACAGGCAGGCTGGGCTACACCTTC
-	TRBV3-1/TRBV3-2	TRBJ2-2	-	CASTINTGELFF	TGTGCCAGCACTATAAACACCGGGGAGCTGTTTTTT
-	TRBV2	TRBJ1-4	-	CASSVGRGSTNEKLFF	TGTGCCAGCAGTGTGGGCAGGGGATCGACTAATGAAAAACTGTTTTTT
once	TRBV6-5	TRBJ2-1	TRBD2	CASSFGTSGRQFF	TGTGCCAGCAGTTTCGGGACTAGCGGGCGCCAGTTCTTC
-	TRBV6-5	TRBJ1-1	TRBD1	CASSPGTGTFGEAFF	TGTGCCAGCAGTCCCGGGACAGGGACCTTCGGTGAAGCTTTCTTT
many	TRBV5-4	TRBJ2-5	-	CASTTAGGRRARETQYF	TGTGCCAGCACCACCGCTGGCGGCAGACGCGCTCGGGAGACCCAGTACTTC
-	TRBV6-5	TRBJ1-2	TRBD1	CASSYFPTTGDDGYTF	TGTGCCAGCAGTTACTTTCCCACGACAGGGGACGATGGCTACACCTTC
few	TRBV28	TRBJ2-7	-	CASSLGQFYEQYF	TGTGCCAGCAGTTTAGGGCAGTTCTACGAGCAGTACTTC
-	TRBV19	TRBJ2-5	TRBD2	CASSMRAGAQETQYF	TGTGCCAGTAGTATGCGAGCGGGGGCTCAAGAGACCCAGTACTTC
few	TRBV27	TRBJ1-2	TRBD1	CASSYGQGAAGYTF	TGTGCCAGCAGCTACGGACAGGGGGCTGCTGGCTACACCTTC
few	TRBV6-5	TRBJ2-6	-	CASWAGSSGANVLTF	TGTGCCAGCTGGGCGGGGAGCTCTGGGGCCAACGTCCTGACTTTC
-	TRBV18	TRBJ1-6	-	CASSPDGANSPLHF	TGTGCCAGCTCACCGGATGGGGCTAATTCACCCCTCCACTTT
-	TRBV5-1	TRBJ2-6	-	CASSQALSGANVLTF	TGCGCCAGCAGCCAAGCCCTCTCTGGGGCCAACGTCCTGACTTTC
few	TRBV15	TRBJ1-1	-	CATSRGRGLNTEAFF	TGTGCCACCAGCAGAGGTCGGGGACTTAACACTGAAGCTTTCTTT
-	TRBV18	TRBJ2-5	TRBD2	CASSPGVAGLQETQYF	TGTGCCAGCTCACCAGGCGTAGCGGGTTTGCAAGAGACCCAGTACTTC
once	TRBV18	TRBJ1-1	TRBD1	CASSPRQGADTEAFF	TGTGCCAGCTCACCTAGACAGGGGGCGGACACTGAAGCTTTCTTT
few	TRBV6-5	TRBJ2-7	-	CASTDRVGQYF	TGTGCCAGCACCGATCGCGTGGGCCAGTACTTC
once	TRBV18	TRBJ1-1	-	CASSPSVPAGNTEAFF	TGTGCCAGCTCACCGTCGGTCCCCGCCGGGAACACTGAAGCTTTCTTT
-	TRBV5-1	TRBJ2-2	-	CASSLRQAPGELFF	TGCGCCAGCAGCTTGAGGCAGGCCCCCGGGGAGCTGTTTTTT
-	TRBV7-2	TRBJ1-3	-	CASSLAGGQGNTIYF	TGTGCCAGCAGCTTGGCTGGCGGGCAGGGAAACACCATATATTTT
-	TRBV6-5	TRBJ2-7	-	CASSTTHYAPYEQYF	TGTGCCAGCAGTACCACGCACTATGCCCCCTACGAGCAGTACTTC
few	TRBV18	TRBJ2-3	-	CASSPENVDTQYF	TGTGCCAGCTCACCGGAGAATGTGGATACGCAGTATTTT
-	TRBV18	TRBJ1-6	-	CASSPSGANNSPLHF	TGTGCCAGCTCACCTAGCGGGGCTAATAATTCACCCCTCCACTTT
-	TRBV5-1	TRBJ2-5	-	CASSFGQKETQYF	TGCGCCAGCAGCTTCGGACAGAAAGAGACCCAGTACTTC
-	TRBV20-1	TRBJ2-1	TRBD2	CSASDGLAAEQFF	TGCAGTGCTAGTGACGGACTAGCGGCTGAGCAGTTCTTC
-	TRBV19	TRBJ2-1	TRBD2	CASSIDLQPGLVHNEQFF	TGTGCCAGTAGTATAGACCTCCAACCGGGACTAGTTCACAATGAGCAGTTCTTC